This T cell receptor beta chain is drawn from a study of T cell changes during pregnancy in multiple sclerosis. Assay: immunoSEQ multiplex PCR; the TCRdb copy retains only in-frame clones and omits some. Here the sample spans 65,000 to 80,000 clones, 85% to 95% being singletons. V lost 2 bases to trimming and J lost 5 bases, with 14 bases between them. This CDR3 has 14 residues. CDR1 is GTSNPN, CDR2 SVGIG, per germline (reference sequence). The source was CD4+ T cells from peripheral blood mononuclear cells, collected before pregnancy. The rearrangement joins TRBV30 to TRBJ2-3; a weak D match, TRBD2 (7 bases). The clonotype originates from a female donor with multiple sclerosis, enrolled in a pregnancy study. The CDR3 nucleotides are TGTGCCTGGAGTCGGGGGGCGCGGGGAGATACGCAGTATTTT. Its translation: CAWSRGARGDTQYF.